A selection of T cell receptor beta chains follows, all from one sample in a study of Ad26.COV2.S vaccination and SARS-CoV-2 variants. Clones were sequenced by immunoSEQ multiplex PCR, and TCRdb holds only the in-frame ones, with some missing. The sample consists of approximately 420,000 clones, approximately 87% of them appearing once. The source material was peripheral blood, sampled in a trial of Ad26.COV2.S vaccine versus placebo. The source is a person aged 18 to 59 who received the Ad26.COV2.S COVID-19 vaccine or a placebo. The CDR3 runs from the conserved cysteine through the conserved F or W. Each record gives: D gene, J gene, clone size, V gene, CDR3 protein, CDR3 DNA. The D gene is left open where the match is weak. Expanded clones get a size class; other rows say once, few or many, or leave the size out.

d_call: NA; j_call: TRBJ1-3; clone_size: NA; v_call: TRBV10-3; cdr3_aa: CAISGGGPSGNTIYF; cdr3_nt: TGTGCCATCAGTGGGGGGGGACCGTCTGGAAACACCATATATTTT
d_call: NA; j_call: TRBJ2-7; clone_size: NA; v_call: TRBV5-1; cdr3_aa: CASSTGLSYEQYF; cdr3_nt: TGCGCCAGCAGCACCGGGCTCTCCTACGAGCAGTACTTC
d_call: NA; j_call: TRBJ1-2; clone_size: few; v_call: TRBV19; cdr3_aa: CASRPTGQANYGYTF; cdr3_nt: TGTGCCAGTAGACCGACAGGCCAGGCTAACTATGGCTACACCTTC
d_call: TRBD1; j_call: TRBJ1-6; clone_size: once; v_call: TRBV27; cdr3_aa: CASSPLGQGANSPLHF; cdr3_nt: TGTGCCAGCAGTCCTCTAGGACAGGGTGCGAATTCACCCCTCCACTTT
d_call: NA; j_call: TRBJ2-1; clone_size: NA; v_call: TRBV4-2; cdr3_aa: CASSQAGADRPYNEQFF; cdr3_nt: TGTGCCAGCAGCCAAGCGGGGGCTGATCGTCCCTACAATGAGCAGTTCTTC
d_call: NA; j_call: TRBJ1-2; clone_size: NA; v_call: TRBV9; cdr3_aa: CASSVGGYGYTF; cdr3_nt: TGTGCCAGCAGCGTTGGAGGATACGGCTACACCTTC
d_call: TRBD2; j_call: TRBJ2-3; clone_size: NA; v_call: TRBV5-6; cdr3_aa: CASSLFGGGASDTQYF; cdr3_nt: TGTGCCAGCAGCTTGTTTGGCGGGGGGGCATCAGATACGCAGTATTTT
d_call: NA; j_call: TRBJ1-2; clone_size: NA; v_call: TRBV6-1; cdr3_aa: CASSEVWGPYGYTF; cdr3_nt: TGTGCCAGCAGTGAAGTGTGGGGACCCTATGGCTACACCTTC
d_call: NA; j_call: TRBJ1-2; clone_size: NA; v_call: TRBV7-6; cdr3_aa: CASSLAGSGDFHYGYTF; cdr3_nt: TGTGCCAGCAGCTTAGCCGGATCGGGAGACTTCCACTATGGCTACACCTTC
d_call: NA; j_call: TRBJ2-5; clone_size: NA; v_call: TRBV2; cdr3_aa: CASKTLPGETQYF; cdr3_nt: TGTGCCAGCAAAACACTCCCCGGGGAGACCCAGTACTTC
d_call: NA; j_call: TRBJ2-5; clone_size: NA; v_call: TRBV5-4; cdr3_aa: CASSFMGGEETQYF; cdr3_nt: TGTGCCAGCAGCTTCATGGGCGGGGAAGAGACCCAGTACTTC
d_call: TRBD2; j_call: TRBJ2-3; clone_size: NA; v_call: TRBV5-4; cdr3_aa: CASSLDLAGGLTDTQYF; cdr3_nt: TGTGCCAGCAGCTTGGATCTAGCGGGGGGACTCACAGATACGCAGTATTTT
d_call: NA; j_call: TRBJ1-5; clone_size: NA; v_call: TRBV7-2; cdr3_aa: CASAPMLWEPQHF; cdr3_nt: TGTGCCAGCGCCCCGATGTTATGGGAGCCCCAGCATTTT
d_call: NA; j_call: TRBJ2-7; clone_size: NA; v_call: TRBV2; cdr3_aa: CASSVESGAREQYF; cdr3_nt: TGTGCCAGCAGTGTTGAGTCAGGGGCTCGCGAGCAGTACTTC
d_call: TRBD1; j_call: TRBJ1-5; clone_size: NA; v_call: TRBV19; cdr3_aa: CASSYRDRGAYSNQPQHF; cdr3_nt: TGTGCCAGTAGTTACCGGGACAGGGGTGCCTATAGCAATCAGCCCCAGCATTTT
d_call: NA; j_call: TRBJ2-2; clone_size: NA; v_call: TRBV5-4; cdr3_aa: CASSGGPTGELFF; cdr3_nt: TGTGCCAGCAGCGGAGGACCGACCGGGGAGCTGTTTTTT
d_call: NA; j_call: TRBJ1-1; clone_size: few; v_call: TRBV5-1; cdr3_aa: CASSLDWSTEAFF; cdr3_nt: TGCGCCAGCAGCTTGGATTGGAGCACTGAAGCTTTCTTT
d_call: NA; j_call: TRBJ1-6; clone_size: NA; v_call: TRBV5-1; cdr3_aa: CASRGTQTSSYNSPLHF; cdr3_nt: TGCGCCAGCAGAGGGACACAAACTAGCTCCTATAATTCACCCCTCCACTTT
d_call: NA; j_call: TRBJ1-4; clone_size: NA; v_call: TRBV18; cdr3_aa: CASSPPPGWGEKLFF; cdr3_nt: TGTGCCAGCTCACCACCTCCAGGGTGGGGTGAAAAACTGTTTTTT
d_call: NA; j_call: TRBJ1-2; clone_size: NA; v_call: TRBV2; cdr3_aa: CASSEAPSLSNYGYTF; cdr3_nt: TGTGCCAGCAGTGAAGCTCCCAGCCTGTCTAACTATGGCTACACCTTC
d_call: NA; j_call: TRBJ1-2; clone_size: NA; v_call: TRBV7-8; cdr3_aa: CASSLGQTNYGYTF; cdr3_nt: TGTGCCAGCAGCTTAGGTCAAACTAACTATGGCTACACCTTC
d_call: NA; j_call: TRBJ1-5; clone_size: few; v_call: TRBV6-2/TRBV6-3; cdr3_aa: CASSYTQSQGAANQPQHF; cdr3_nt: TGTGCCAGCAGTTACACACAATCACAGGGAGCCGCAAATCAGCCCCAGCATTTT
d_call: NA; j_call: TRBJ2-2; clone_size: NA; v_call: TRBV6-2/TRBV6-3; cdr3_aa: CASSYAPSGGTGELFF; cdr3_nt: TGTGCCAGCAGTTACGCACCTTCAGGGGGGACCGGGGAGCTGTTTTTT
d_call: TRBD1; j_call: TRBJ2-1; clone_size: NA; v_call: TRBV4-2; cdr3_aa: CASSHGTGVEREQFF; cdr3_nt: TGTGCCAGCAGCCACGGGACAGGGGTAGAGCGTGAGCAGTTCTTC
d_call: TRBD1; j_call: TRBJ1-5; clone_size: NA; v_call: TRBV6-4; cdr3_aa: CASSDYRGLHLSNQPQHF; cdr3_nt: TGTGCCAGCAGTGATTACAGGGGGCTCCATTTAAGCAATCAGCCCCAGCATTTT
d_call: TRBD2; j_call: TRBJ2-3; clone_size: NA; v_call: TRBV5-1; cdr3_aa: CASSLEAGGTDTQYF; cdr3_nt: TGCGCCAGCAGCTTGGAAGCGGGGGGCACAGATACGCAGTATTTT
d_call: NA; j_call: TRBJ2-1; clone_size: NA; v_call: TRBV3-1/TRBV3-2; cdr3_aa: CASSQGGLIDEQFF; cdr3_nt: TGTGCCAGCAGCCAAGGGGGCTTGATCGATGAGCAGTTCTTC
d_call: TRBD2; j_call: TRBJ2-3; clone_size: NA; v_call: TRBV5-4; cdr3_aa: CASKAGGPRDTQYF; cdr3_nt: TGTGCCAGCAAAGCGGGGGGGCCGAGAGATACGCAGTATTTT
d_call: NA; j_call: TRBJ2-5; clone_size: NA; v_call: TRBV7-7; cdr3_aa: CASSFSPNQETQYF; cdr3_nt: TGTGCCAGCAGCTTCTCCCCTAACCAAGAGACCCAGTACTTC
d_call: NA; j_call: TRBJ1-1; clone_size: NA; v_call: TRBV3-1/TRBV3-2; cdr3_aa: CASSQRTPNTEAFF; cdr3_nt: TGTGCCAGCAGCCAGAGGACGCCGAACACTGAAGCTTTCTTT
d_call: NA; j_call: TRBJ2-7; clone_size: few; v_call: TRBV5-4; cdr3_aa: CASSEGPRSVQYF; cdr3_nt: TGTGCCAGCAGCGAAGGACCGCGGAGCGTGCAGTACTTC
d_call: NA; j_call: TRBJ2-2; clone_size: NA; v_call: TRBV6-4; cdr3_aa: CASSVPTDTGELFF; cdr3_nt: TGTGCCAGCAGTGTCCCGACAGACACCGGGGAGCTGTTTTTT
d_call: NA; j_call: TRBJ1-3; clone_size: NA; v_call: TRBV19; cdr3_aa: CASTSSGNTIYF; cdr3_nt: TGTGCCAGTACCTCATCTGGAAACACCATATATTTT
d_call: NA; j_call: TRBJ2-7; clone_size: few; v_call: TRBV28; cdr3_aa: CASSSLYEQYF; cdr3_nt: TGTGCCAGCAGTTCCCTCTACGAGCAGTACTTC
d_call: NA; j_call: TRBJ1-1; clone_size: NA; v_call: TRBV9; cdr3_aa: CASSVDPRYEAFF; cdr3_nt: TGTGCCAGCAGCGTAGATCCCAGATATGAAGCTTTCTTT
d_call: TRBD1; j_call: TRBJ2-4; clone_size: NA; v_call: TRBV4-1; cdr3_aa: CASSPATAGGENIQYF; cdr3_nt: TGCGCCAGCAGCCCGGCGACGGCAGGGGGAGAAAACATTCAGTACTTC
d_call: NA; j_call: TRBJ1-4; clone_size: NA; v_call: TRBV19; cdr3_aa: CASSTTLRSYEKLFF; cdr3_nt: TGTGCCAGTAGTACCACATTGCGTTCGTATGAAAAACTGTTTTTT
d_call: NA; j_call: TRBJ2-5; clone_size: NA; v_call: TRBV5-1; cdr3_aa: CASSLPGNQETQYF; cdr3_nt: TGCGCCAGCAGCTTGCCGGGTAACCAAGAGACCCAGTACTTC
d_call: TRBD1; j_call: TRBJ2-1; clone_size: NA; v_call: TRBV6-2/TRBV6-3; cdr3_aa: CASSYRDSLHNEQFF; cdr3_nt: TGTGCCAGCAGTTACCGGGACAGCCTTCACAATGAGCAGTTCTTC
d_call: NA; j_call: TRBJ1-1; clone_size: NA; v_call: TRBV5-1; cdr3_aa: CASSPGSGTEAFF; cdr3_nt: TGCGCCAGCAGCCCCGGGAGTGGCACTGAAGCTTTCTTT
d_call: NA; j_call: TRBJ2-7; clone_size: few; v_call: TRBV7-9; cdr3_aa: CASSLSGNEQYF; cdr3_nt: TGTGCCAGCAGCTTATCGGGGAACGAGCAGTACTTC
d_call: NA; j_call: TRBJ1-2; clone_size: NA; v_call: TRBV2; cdr3_aa: CASSDGGYGYTF; cdr3_nt: TGTGCCAGCAGTGACGGCGGCTATGGCTACACCTTC
d_call: NA; j_call: TRBJ2-1; clone_size: NA; v_call: TRBV29-1; cdr3_aa: CSVEVRLQGIDEQFF; cdr3_nt: TGCAGCGTTGAAGTCCGGTTACAGGGAATCGATGAGCAGTTCTTC
d_call: TRBD2; j_call: TRBJ2-1; clone_size: NA; v_call: TRBV24-1; cdr3_aa: CATSDTGTSGGVDEQFF; cdr3_nt: TGTGCCACCAGTGATACGGGGACTAGCGGGGGGGTGGATGAGCAGTTCTTC
d_call: NA; j_call: TRBJ1-1; clone_size: NA; v_call: TRBV27; cdr3_aa: CASSFHGPFQAFF; cdr3_nt: TGTGCCAGCAGTTTCCACGGGCCATTCCAAGCTTTCTTT